Below, 6 T cell receptor beta chains from the same sample are listed, as sequenced in a study of T cell changes during pregnancy in multiple sclerosis. Method: immunoSEQ multiplex PCR; TCRdb's copy keeps in-frame clones and lacks some. The sample has about 120,000 clones; about 94% are singletons. The specimen was peripheral blood, collected before pregnancy. Every receptor here comes from a female donor with multiple sclerosis, enrolled in a pregnancy study.

The rearrangement links TRBV7-8 to TRBJ2-1; D possibly corresponds to TRBD2 (6 bases). V lost 5 bases and J 8 bases, leaving 16 bases between the germline ends. This CDR3 has 14 amino acids. CDR1 and CDR2 from the germline V gene are SGHVS and FQNEAQ. CDR3 nucleotide sequence: TGTGCCAGCAGCAACCGAGCGGGTGGCTATGAGCAGTTCTTC. This translates into CASSNRAGGYEQFF. The variable domain in full, with the rest retrieved from reference TRBV7-8 and TRBJ2-1, is GAGVSQSPRYKVAKRGQDVALRCDPISGHVSLFWYQQALGQGPEFLTYFQNEAQLDKSGLPSDRFFAERPEGSVSTLKIQRTQQEDSAVYLCASSNRAGGYEQFFGPGTRLTVL.

The rearrangement joins TRBV7-9 to TRBJ2-7; D may be TRBD2 (6 bases). The CDR3 covers 14 residues. CDR1 SEHNR and CDR2 FQNEAQ come from the germline V gene (reference sequence). Trimming took off 2 bases at V and 2 bases at J, with 10 bases between the two ends. The chain's CDR3 is CASSLTGVTYEQYF. DNA for the CDR3: TGTGCCAGCAGCTTAACGGGGGTAACCTACGAGCAGTACTTC. The entire variable domain, with the rest obtained from reference TRBV7-9 and TRBJ2-7, is as follows: DTGVSQNPRHKITKRGQNVTFRCDPISEHNRLYWYRQTLGQGPEFLTYFQNEAQLEKSRLLSDRFSAERPKGSFSTLEIQRTEQGDSAMYLCASSLTGVTYEQYFGPGTRLTVT.

The rearrangement joins TRBV11-2 to TRBJ2-7; 12 positions match TRBD1. Trimming took 6 bases from V and 5 from J; bases not matched to a gene: 5. The CDR3 has 14 residues. Germline V gives CDR1 SGHAT, CDR2 FQNNGV. The CDR3 here is CASSWGQGADEQYF. The CDR3 DNA reads TGTGCCAGCAGTTGGGGACAGGGGGCCGACGAGCAGTACTTC.

This chain uses TRBV6-1 with TRBJ1-4; D gene ambiguous. Looked up from germline, CDR1 is MNHNS and CDR2 is SASEGT. Trimming removed 1 base from V and 8 bases from J, with 11 bases in between. This CDR3 has 14 residues. CDR3 DNA sequence: TGTGCCAGCAGTGAAGGGGGAGCGGGGGAAAAACTGTTTTTT. Residues: CASSEGGAGEKLFF.

The chain recombines TRBV5-1 with TRBJ1-3; TRBD1 agrees at 9 bases. The V and J ends lost 0 bases and 7 bases, in that order; junction bases with no gene match: 5. CDR1 is SGHRS, CDR2 YFSETQ, per germline. The CDR3 extends over 15 amino acids. The CDR3 bases are TGCGCCAGCAGCTTGGGACAGGGGGACTCGAACACCATATATTTT. Its protein product is CASSLGQGDSNTIYF.

The chain recombines TRBV4-1 with TRBJ2-1, with 10 positions matching TRBD2. The CDR3 covers 17 residues. Germline assignment: CDR1 MGHRA and CDR2 YSYEKL. The V segment lost 1 base and the J segment 4 bases; nucleotides outside the gene matches: 7. The CDR3 loop reads CASSQARASGGYNEQFF. DNA for the CDR3: TGCGCCAGCAGCCAAGCCCGGGCTAGCGGGGGATACAATGAGCAGTTCTTC.